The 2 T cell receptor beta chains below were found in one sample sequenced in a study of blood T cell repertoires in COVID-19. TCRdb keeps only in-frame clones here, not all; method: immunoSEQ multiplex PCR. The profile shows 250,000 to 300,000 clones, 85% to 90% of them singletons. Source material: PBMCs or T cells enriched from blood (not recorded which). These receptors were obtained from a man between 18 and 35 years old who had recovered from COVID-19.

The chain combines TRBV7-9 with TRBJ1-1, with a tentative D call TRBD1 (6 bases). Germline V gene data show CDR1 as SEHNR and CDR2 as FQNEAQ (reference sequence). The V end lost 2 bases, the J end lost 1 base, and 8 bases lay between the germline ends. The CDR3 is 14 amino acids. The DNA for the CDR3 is TGTGCCAGCAGCTTATACAGGGAGAACACTGAAGCTTTCTTT. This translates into CASSLYRENTEAFF.

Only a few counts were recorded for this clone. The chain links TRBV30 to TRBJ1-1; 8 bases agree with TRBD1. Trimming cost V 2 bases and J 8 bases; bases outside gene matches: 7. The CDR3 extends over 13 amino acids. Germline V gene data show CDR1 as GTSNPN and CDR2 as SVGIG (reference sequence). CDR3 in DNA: TGTGCCTGGAGTCGCGGGGACAGGCGAGAAGCTTTCTTT. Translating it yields CAWSRGDRREAFF.